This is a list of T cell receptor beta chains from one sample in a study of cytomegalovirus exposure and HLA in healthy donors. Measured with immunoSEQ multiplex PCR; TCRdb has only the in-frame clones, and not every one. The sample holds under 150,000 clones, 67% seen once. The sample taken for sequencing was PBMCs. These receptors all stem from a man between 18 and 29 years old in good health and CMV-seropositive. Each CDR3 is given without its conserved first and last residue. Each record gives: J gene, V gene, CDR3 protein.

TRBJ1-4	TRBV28	ASRKTPGKEKLF
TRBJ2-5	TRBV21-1	ASSKAYIGEETQY
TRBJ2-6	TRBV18	ASSPMALSGANVLT
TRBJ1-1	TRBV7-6	ASRRTTGEDTEAF
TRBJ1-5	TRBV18	ASSGQGAIHQPQH
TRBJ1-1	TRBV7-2	ASSLAPSQGQGEWVMNTEAF
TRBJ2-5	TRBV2	ASRAAEVGQY
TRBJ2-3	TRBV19	ASSIVPTSSDTQY
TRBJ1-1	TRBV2	ASSEDSPYGLDTEAF
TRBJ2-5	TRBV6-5	ASRDRRETQY
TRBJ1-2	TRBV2	VSSVIENYGYT
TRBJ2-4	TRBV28	ASSFEPGTGDSLAKNIQY
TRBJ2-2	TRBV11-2	ASSREGELF
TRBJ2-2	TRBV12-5	ASGYAAGELF
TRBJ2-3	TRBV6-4	ASGSGGATDTQY